Reported below is one T cell receptor (beta chain). The antigen is unknown. This sample is part of a study of human T cells and chemical hapten exposure. Background on the study: The scalp of each patient received a weekly diphenylcyclopropenone dose for the full roughly 25-week study.

Overall study results and limits: High-frequency TCRs, those above 1 in 1000, stayed the same after DPC sensitization.

It was the library that attached unique molecular identifiers to individual cDNA molecules. TCRdb reprocessed the RACE reads with MiXCR, giving one entry per CDR3 protein. This sample yields 200,000 to 300,000 distinct CDR3 sequences, of which around 9.3% are seen a single time; 2% to 2.5% belongs to the top ten. The junction had 6 bases not matched to a gene; V was cut back by 4 bases and J by 9 bases. From germline, CDR1 is SGHRS and CDR2 YFSETQ. The CDR3 spans 15 residues. Noted time point: pre-sensitization, week 0. Treatment meaning: therapeutic diphenylcyclopropenone sensitization with weekly scalp DPC. Those who donated were patients with alopecia, 18 to 70 years of age, and suitable for DPC.

This receptor was obtained from a woman aged 40-49 years with alopecia areata. Some clones in this sample may be carry-over from other donors' samples. V usage is TRBV5-1 and J usage is TRBJ2-1; 14 bases are a match to TRBD2. This specimen was whole blood, taken in connection with sensitization to the hapten diphenylcyclopropenone (DPC). The CDR3 region has the DNA TGCGCCAGCAGCCAGGGACTAGCGGGAGAGGGTGAGCAGTTCTTC. Translating it yields CASSQGLAGEGEQFF.